Listed below are T cell receptor beta chains from one sample, sequenced in a study of low-dose radiotherapy and immunotherapy resistance in tumors. TCRdb processed the reads anew with MiXCR; each CDR3 protein has one entry. This sample has 95,000 to 100,000 distinct CDR3 sequences, with roughly 20% found just once. Material: PBMCs, obtained after low-dose radiotherapy plus immunotherapy. These receptors were collected from a male donor with prostate cancer. Each CDR3 is given with its conserved first and last residue. Fields, in order: V gene, J gene, clone size, D gene, CDR3 protein, CDR3 DNA. D genes are given only for firm matches. Clone size is shown for a subset of rows, as once, few, many or a class of expanded clone.

v_call: TRBV20-1
j_call: TRBJ2-1
clone_size: many
d_call: TRBD2
cdr3_aa: CSATRMTSPRNEQFF
cdr3_nt: TGCAGTGCTACCCGCATGACTAGCCCACGGAATGAGCAGTTCTTC

v_call: TRBV6-5
j_call: TRBJ2-7
clone_size: many
d_call: -
cdr3_aa: CASSTLSSGLYEQYF
cdr3_nt: TGTGCCAGCAGTACCTTGTCCAGCGGCCTCTACGAGCAGTACTTC

v_call: TRBV5-1
j_call: TRBJ1-1
clone_size: few
d_call: -
cdr3_aa: CASSLVGAGTEAFF
cdr3_nt: TGCGCCAGCAGCTTGGTAGGGGCAGGCACTGAAGCTTTCTTT

v_call: TRBV29-1
j_call: TRBJ1-3
clone_size: many
d_call: -
cdr3_aa: CSVAQAGNTIYF
cdr3_nt: TGCAGCGTTGCTCAGGCTGGAAACACCATATATTTT

v_call: TRBV2
j_call: TRBJ2-2
clone_size: many
d_call: TRBD2
cdr3_aa: CASRGPGGFTGELFF
cdr3_nt: TGTGCCAGCAGGGGGCCGGGGGGGTTCACCGGGGAGCTGTTTTTT

v_call: TRBV11-2
j_call: TRBJ2-4
clone_size: many
d_call: TRBD1
cdr3_aa: CASRRDRGLSAGKNIQYF
cdr3_nt: TGTGCCAGCAGAAGGGACAGGGGTCTTTCCGCGGGGAAAAACATTCAGTACTTC

v_call: TRBV12-3/TRBV12-4
j_call: TRBJ1-1
clone_size: -
d_call: TRBD1
cdr3_aa: CASRARDRGQNTEAFF
cdr3_nt: TGTGCCAGCAGGGCCCGAGACAGGGGTCAGAACACTGAAGCTTTCTTT

v_call: TRBV7-2
j_call: TRBJ2-1
clone_size: -
d_call: -
cdr3_aa: CASRPLLVEDNEQFF
cdr3_nt: TGTGCTAGCAGGCCACTCCTAGTTGAAGACAATGAGCAGTTCTTC

v_call: TRBV4-1
j_call: TRBJ2-2
clone_size: many
d_call: TRBD2
cdr3_aa: CASSPVFSGGRNTGELFF
cdr3_nt: TGCGCCAGCAGCCCGGTCTTTAGCGGGGGCCGGAACACCGGGGAGCTGTTTTTT

v_call: TRBV24-1
j_call: TRBJ2-2
clone_size: -
d_call: -
cdr3_aa: CATSDDQSPGELFF
cdr3_nt: TGTGCCACCAGTGATGACCAGTCCCCCGGGGAGCTGTTTTTT

v_call: TRBV30
j_call: TRBJ1-4
clone_size: many
d_call: -
cdr3_aa: CAWSPPNSWGEKLFF
cdr3_nt: TGTGCCTGGAGTCCCCCCAACAGTTGGGGTGAAAAACTGTTTTTT

v_call: TRBV19
j_call: TRBJ2-2
clone_size: many
d_call: TRBD2
cdr3_aa: CASSRTSGHTGELFF
cdr3_nt: TGTGCCAGTAGTAGGACTAGCGGCCACACCGGGGAGCTGTTTTTT

v_call: TRBV29-1
j_call: TRBJ2-5
clone_size: many
d_call: TRBD1
cdr3_aa: CSVPDRGGETQYF
cdr3_nt: TGCAGCGTCCCCGACAGGGGAGGAGAGACCCAGTACTTC

v_call: TRBV27
j_call: TRBJ2-3
clone_size: many
d_call: -
cdr3_aa: CASSLYGGAPDTQYF
cdr3_nt: TGTGCCAGCAGTTTATATGGGGGGGCCCCAGATACGCAGTATTTT

v_call: TRBV19
j_call: TRBJ2-7
clone_size: many
d_call: -
cdr3_aa: CASKATDEQYF
cdr3_nt: TGTGCCAGTAAAGCGACGGACGAGCAGTACTTC

v_call: TRBV14
j_call: TRBJ2-3
clone_size: many
d_call: -
cdr3_aa: CASSQVDQNPQYF
cdr3_nt: TGTGCCAGCAGCCAAGTGGATCAGAACCCGCAGTATTTT

v_call: TRBV19
j_call: TRBJ1-4
clone_size: -
d_call: -
cdr3_aa: CASSISADYEKLFFF
cdr3_nt: -

v_call: TRBV5-5
j_call: TRBJ2-3
clone_size: many
d_call: TRBD1
cdr3_aa: CASSSWAQGAPPDTQYF
cdr3_nt: TGTGCCAGCAGCTCCTGGGCCCAGGGGGCGCCCCCAGATACGCAGTATTTT

v_call: TRBV2
j_call: TRBJ2-1
clone_size: many
d_call: -
cdr3_aa: CASSREHYNEQFF
cdr3_nt: TGTGCCAGCAGTCGGGAGCACTACAATGAGCAGTTCTTC

v_call: TRBV7-2
j_call: TRBJ1-1
clone_size: many
d_call: TRBD1
cdr3_aa: CASSRSGQGGYYTEAFF
cdr3_nt: TGTGCCAGCAGCCGCTCAGGCCAGGGGGGGTATTACACTGAAGCTTTCTTT

v_call: TRBV6-6
j_call: TRBJ1-6
clone_size: -
d_call: -
cdr3_aa: CASSYLTTRQRGVIAESPLHF
cdr3_nt: TGTGCCAGCAGTTACTTGACTACACGGCAGAGGGGGGTAATTGCGGAATCACCCCTCCACTTT

v_call: TRBV29-1
j_call: TRBJ2-1
clone_size: many
d_call: TRBD2
cdr3_aa: CSQGTSLYNEQFF
cdr3_nt: TGCAGCCAGGGGACTAGCCTCTACAATGAGCAGTTCTTC

v_call: TRBV9
j_call: TRBJ2-1
clone_size: -
d_call: -
cdr3_aa: CASSVESSDYNEQFF
cdr3_nt: TGTGCCAGCAGCGTAGAGAGTAGCGACTACAATGAGCAGTTCTTC

v_call: TRBV11-2
j_call: TRBJ2-7
clone_size: many
d_call: -
cdr3_aa: CASSLLQPYEQYF
cdr3_nt: TGTGCCAGCAGCTTATTGCAGCCCTACGAGCAGTACTTC

v_call: TRBV4-1
j_call: TRBJ1-5
clone_size: few
d_call: -
cdr3_aa: CASRFAQASNQPQHF
cdr3_nt: TGCGCCAGCAGGTTCGCCCAGGCATCTAATCAGCCCCAGCATTTT

v_call: TRBV18
j_call: TRBJ2-7
clone_size: many
d_call: -
cdr3_aa: CASSPGVEAYEQYF
cdr3_nt: TGTGCCAGCTCACCGGGAGTAGAGGCCTACGAGCAGTACTTC

v_call: TRBV6-8
j_call: TRBJ2-7
clone_size: many
d_call: -
cdr3_aa: CASSEQSSYEQYF
cdr3_nt: TGTGCCAGCAGTGAACAGAGCTCCTACGAGCAGTACTTC

v_call: TRBV5-1
j_call: TRBJ1-1
clone_size: many
d_call: -
cdr3_aa: CASSPYRETGTEAFF
cdr3_nt: TGCGCCAGCAGTCCCTACAGGGAAACGGGCACTGAAGCTTTCTTT

v_call: TRBV10-3
j_call: TRBJ1-1
clone_size: many
d_call: -
cdr3_aa: CAIRTENTEAFF
cdr3_nt: TGTGCCATCAGGACGGAGAACACTGAAGCTTTCTTT

v_call: TRBV20-1
j_call: TRBJ2-7
clone_size: many
d_call: -
cdr3_aa: CSARGGDASYEQYF
cdr3_nt: TGCAGTGCTAGAGGGGGGGACGCATCCTACGAGCAGTACTTC

v_call: TRBV7-9
j_call: TRBJ2-4
clone_size: many
d_call: -
cdr3_aa: CASSLSRLEPPGAKNIQYF
cdr3_nt: TGTGCCAGCAGCTTATCCCGGCTAGAACCCCCAGGAGCCAAAAACATTCAGTACTTC

v_call: TRBV3-1
j_call: TRBJ1-4
clone_size: many
d_call: TRBD1
cdr3_aa: CASSQDHRGLEKLFF
cdr3_nt: TGTGCCAGCAGCCAAGACCACAGGGGTTTGGAAAAACTGTTTTTT

v_call: TRBV2
j_call: TRBJ2-7
clone_size: many
d_call: TRBD2
cdr3_aa: CASRPSSGGDYEQYF
cdr3_nt: TGTGCCAGCAGACCTTCTAGCGGGGGGGACTACGAGCAGTACTTC

v_call: TRBV7-8
j_call: TRBJ2-1
clone_size: -
d_call: -
cdr3_aa: CASRIGSARGNEQFF
cdr3_nt: TGTGCCAGCAGAATAGGGTCGGCTAGAGGCAATGAGCAGTTCTTC

v_call: TRBV13
j_call: TRBJ2-7
clone_size: many
d_call: -
cdr3_aa: CASSLDGGSDEQYF
cdr3_nt: TGTGCCAGCAGCTTAGACGGAGGGAGCGACGAGCAGTACTTC

v_call: TRBV19
j_call: TRBJ1-5
clone_size: many
d_call: TRBD1
cdr3_aa: CASSPGTGSNQPQHF
cdr3_nt: TGTGCCAGTAGTCCTGGGACAGGCAGTAATCAGCCCCAGCATTTT

v_call: TRBV28
j_call: TRBJ2-4
clone_size: -
d_call: -
cdr3_aa: CASSPLPLAKNIQYF
cdr3_nt: TGTGCCAGCAGTCCTCTCCCCCTAGCCAAAAACATTCAGTACTTC

v_call: TRBV7-2
j_call: TRBJ2-7
clone_size: many
d_call: -
cdr3_aa: CASSLDSQLYEQYF
cdr3_nt: TGTGCCAGCAGCTTAGACTCACAGCTTTACGAGCAGTACTTC

v_call: TRBV29-1
j_call: TRBJ1-2
clone_size: -
d_call: -
cdr3_aa: CSVGDWTGDGYTF
cdr3_nt: TGCAGCGTTGGGGACTGGACTGGGGATGGCTACACCTTC

v_call: TRBV5-6
j_call: TRBJ2-3
clone_size: many
d_call: -
cdr3_aa: CASSGGAGDTQYF
cdr3_nt: TGTGCCAGCAGCGGGGGTGCGGGAGATACGCAGTATTTT

v_call: TRBV6-6
j_call: TRBJ1-2
clone_size: many
d_call: TRBD1
cdr3_aa: CASSGQANYGYTF
cdr3_nt: TGTGCCAGCAGTGGACAGGCCAACTATGGCTACACCTTC

v_call: TRBV6-6
j_call: TRBJ1-1
clone_size: many
d_call: -
cdr3_aa: CASFDVREAFF
cdr3_nt: TGTGCCAGCTTCGACGTACGTGAAGCTTTCTTT

v_call: TRBV3-1
j_call: TRBJ1-2
clone_size: many
d_call: -
cdr3_aa: CASSQGRTGPSNYGYTF
cdr3_nt: TGTGCCAGCAGCCAAGGAAGAACAGGGCCTTCTAACTATGGCTACACCTTC

v_call: TRBV5-1
j_call: TRBJ2-7
clone_size: -
d_call: -
cdr3_aa: CASSSQPQYF
cdr3_nt: TGCGCCAGCAGCTCCCAACCGCAGTACTTC

v_call: TRBV11-1
j_call: TRBJ2-7
clone_size: -
d_call: -
cdr3_aa: CASSPRTVPPGGEQYF
cdr3_nt: TGTGCCAGCAGCCCACGGACAGTGCCACCGGGGGGCGAGCAGTACTTC

v_call: TRBV6-8
j_call: TRBJ2-5
clone_size: -
d_call: -
cdr3_aa: CASSYSRGGGAGETQYF
cdr3_nt: TGTGCCAGCAGTTACTCCCGCGGAGGGGGCGCAGGGGAGACCCAGTACTTC

v_call: TRBV5-1
j_call: TRBJ2-7
clone_size: few
d_call: TRBD1
cdr3_aa: CAGRQPSGQGTYEQYF
cdr3_nt: TGCGCCGGCAGACAGCCGTCAGGACAGGGGACCTACGAGCAGTACTTC

v_call: TRBV2
j_call: TRBJ2-1
clone_size: many
d_call: TRBD1
cdr3_aa: CASRQGGNEQFF
cdr3_nt: TGTGCCAGTCGACAGGGGGGCAATGAGCAGTTCTTC

v_call: TRBV7-6
j_call: TRBJ2-5
clone_size: many
d_call: -
cdr3_aa: CASSFWQDLETQYF
cdr3_nt: TGTGCCAGCAGCTTTTGGCAAGACCTAGAGACCCAGTACTTC

v_call: TRBV6-5
j_call: TRBJ2-5
clone_size: -
d_call: TRBD2
cdr3_aa: CASSYPGGETHYF
cdr3_nt: TGTGCCAGCAGTTACCCGGGGGGAGAGACCCACTACTTC